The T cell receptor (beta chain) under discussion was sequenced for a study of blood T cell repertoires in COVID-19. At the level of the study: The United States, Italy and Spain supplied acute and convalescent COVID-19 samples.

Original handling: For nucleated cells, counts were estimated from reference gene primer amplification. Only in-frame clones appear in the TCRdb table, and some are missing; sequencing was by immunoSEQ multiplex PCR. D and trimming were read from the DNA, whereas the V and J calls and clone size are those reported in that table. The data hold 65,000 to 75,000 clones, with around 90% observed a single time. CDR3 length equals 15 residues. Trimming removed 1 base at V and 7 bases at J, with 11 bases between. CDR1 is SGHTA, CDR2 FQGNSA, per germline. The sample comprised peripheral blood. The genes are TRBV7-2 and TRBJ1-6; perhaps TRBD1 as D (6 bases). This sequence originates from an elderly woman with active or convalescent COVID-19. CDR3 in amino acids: CASSLETGRNSPLHF. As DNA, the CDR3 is TGTGCCAGCAGCTTAGAAACAGGGCGCAATTCACCCCTCCACTTT.